This record looks at one T cell receptor (beta chain) sequence and its context. The specificity of this receptor is unknown. No clone much larger than this one lies a single base away; base qualities are absent. The method behind the library was RACE. Instrument used: NextSeq 500. Library preparation attached unique molecular identifiers to individual cDNA molecules for quantitative, reproducible TCR counting. From each blood RNA sample, both TCR alpha and TCR beta chains were sequenced. In the paper's pipeline: A median of roughly 98,000 TCRs per sample was observed, with a range of 23,224 to 690,600. V, J and CDR3 annotation of the TCR reads was performed with the Decombinator software suite. Every sample was subsampled to the same number of TCRs (28,000) for the PS versus PT1 abundance plots. TCRs were defined as expanded if absent before sensitization and observed at least eight times at the 2-week time point. TCRdb reprocessed the public reads (quality trimming at Q25 with fastp, clone calling with MiXCR) and kept in-frame beta chains. Records with the same CDR3 protein are collapsed into one entry carrying the most frequent genes and DNA. The V and J calls and clone size come from TCRdb's table, not from the authors' own analysis. A total of about 300,000 distinct CDR3 sequences appear in this sample, over 5% of them only once. Over 6.5% of the sample belongs to the ten largest clones.

This sample was taken from a study of human T cells and chemical hapten exposure (dated by TCRdb to about 2021). Some background on the complete study: For sensitization, 2% DPC in acetone was applied to a roughly 2 cm by roughly 2 cm area of upper inner arm skin. Weekly therapeutic DPC doses were additionally applied to the scalp of patients throughout the approximately 25-week study period. Patient blood was sampled pre-sensitization (week 0) and at 2, 6 and about 24 weeks after DPC sensitization. The mostly female patient cohort included alopecia areata with under or over 50% scalp involvement, alopecia totalis and alopecia universalis. For TCR sequencing, blood came from 25 to 35 alopecia patients at anywhere from one to four time points (pre-sensitization, 2, 6 and 24 weeks). In alopecia patients, the study followed how the peripheral blood TCR repertoire changed in vivo over primary and secondary sensitization to diphenylcyclopropenone (DPC), a hapten. Libraries were pooled for sequencing, and per-sample TCR yields varied mainly because of small differences in library volumes within the pool. Patch testing on the upper back used Finn chambers containing 0.01% DPC, with scoring done after 6 days according to International Contact Dermatitis Research Group standards. What the authors observed across the whole study: All patients had alopecia, a presumed autoimmune disease, so their immune response might differ from that of healthy individuals. The number of PT1 expanded TCRs positively correlated with patch test score, significant at thresholds 8, 16 and 32 but not 4. Expanded TCRs formed significantly more large CDR3 similarity clusters than pre-sensitization or healthy control sets, consistent with antigen-driven responses. DPC sensitization did not change how many TCRs were above 1 in 1000 frequency, and no evidence was found of alterations in global repertoire structure. Repeated subsampling changed both the strength of the expansion versus patch-test correlation and the threshold at which the correlation became significant.

The time point label, as the study defines it: pre-sensitization, week 0. Per the publication, the treatment or condition label means: therapeutic diphenylcyclopropenone sensitization with weekly scalp DPC. Blood at each patch-test visit was drawn before the patch test was applied. Eligible patients were aged 18 to 70, diagnosed with alopecia, deemed suitable for DPC therapy, and excluded if pregnant. Total RNA was isolated from unfractionated whole blood collected in Tempus Blood RNA tubes. V and J lose 0 bases and 7 bases, and a span of 10 bases separates them. CDR1 LGHDT and CDR2 YNNKEL are derived from the germline V gene (reference sequence). The CDR3 measures 15 amino acids from cysteine to phenylalanine. Just CDR3 DNA is preserved here, 45 bases in frame from base 1.

The rearranged chain carries TRBV3-1 and TRBJ1-6; the D gene is perhaps TRBD1, on 5 matching bases. Here the sequenced sample was whole blood, taken in connection with sensitization to the hapten diphenylcyclopropenone (DPC). The receptor was isolated from a woman younger than 30 with alopecia areata. Some clones in this sample may be carry-over from other donors' samples. This receptor carries the CDR3 CASSQEFGGNSPLHF. The DNA sequence is as follows: TGTGCCAGCAGCCAAGAGTTCGGGGGAAATTCACCCCTCCACTTT.